The rows below give T cell receptor beta chains drawn from one sample of a study of control samples from healthy donors and cancer patients. Profiling relied on immunoSEQ multiplex PCR, and the TCRdb table lists in-frame clones only, not all of them. The table has about 160,000 clones, around 94% seen once. Sequencing input: PBMCs. All receptors come from a man in his 60s with colorectal cancer. Both conserved end residues are part of each CDR3. Each record gives: V gene, J gene, CDR3 protein.

V: TRBV11-2; J: TRBJ1-1; CDR3: CASSAQGAVTEAFF
V: TRBV5-4; J: TRBJ1-1; CDR3: CASSSPNTEAFF
V: TRBV7-9; J: TRBJ2-2; CDR3: CASSRGQGGELFF
V: TRBV30; J: TRBJ2-5; CDR3: CAWRQGYETQYF
V: TRBV7-9; J: TRBJ1-1; CDR3: CASSTEGLGAFF
V: TRBV9; J: TRBJ2-5; CDR3: CASSPWGGPQETQYF
V: TRBV24-1; J: TRBJ2-1; CDR3: CATSDSSDRANNEQFF
V: TRBV28; J: TRBJ2-3; CDR3: CASSRLRGRASTDTQYF
V: TRBV30; J: TRBJ1-2; CDR3: CAWRGGGGGYTF
V: TRBV2; J: TRBJ1-2; CDR3: CASRGQESYGYTF
V: TRBV24-1; J: TRBJ2-7; CDR3: CATSDGYEQYF
V: TRBV19; J: TRBJ2-3; CDR3: CASRPTRQSTDTQYF
V: TRBV6-1; J: TRBJ1-5; CDR3: CASSENGGEGSNSNQPQHF
V: TRBV5-1; J: TRBJ2-7; CDR3: CASSPDRDTRPGGEQYF
V: TRBV14; J: TRBJ2-2; CDR3: CASSQVFRGELFF
V: TRBV28; J: TRBJ1-4; CDR3: CASSSTGGAGEKLFF
V: TRBV19; J: TRBJ2-7; CDR3: CASSMYQGVDEQYF
V: TRBV9; J: TRBJ1-1; CDR3: CASSGQGMWDTEAFF